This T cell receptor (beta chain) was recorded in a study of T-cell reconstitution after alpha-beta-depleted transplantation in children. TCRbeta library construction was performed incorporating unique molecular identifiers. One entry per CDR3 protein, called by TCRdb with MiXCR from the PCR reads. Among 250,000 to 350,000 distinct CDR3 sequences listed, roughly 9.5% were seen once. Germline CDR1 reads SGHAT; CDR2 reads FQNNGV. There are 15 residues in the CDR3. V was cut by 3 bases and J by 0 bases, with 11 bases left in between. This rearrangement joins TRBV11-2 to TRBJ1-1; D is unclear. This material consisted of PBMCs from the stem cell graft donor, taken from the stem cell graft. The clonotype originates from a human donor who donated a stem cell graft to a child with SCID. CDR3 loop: CASSFPTVMNTEAFF. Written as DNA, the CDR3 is TGTGCCAGCAGCTTCCCGACCGTCATGAACACTGAAGCTTTCTTT.